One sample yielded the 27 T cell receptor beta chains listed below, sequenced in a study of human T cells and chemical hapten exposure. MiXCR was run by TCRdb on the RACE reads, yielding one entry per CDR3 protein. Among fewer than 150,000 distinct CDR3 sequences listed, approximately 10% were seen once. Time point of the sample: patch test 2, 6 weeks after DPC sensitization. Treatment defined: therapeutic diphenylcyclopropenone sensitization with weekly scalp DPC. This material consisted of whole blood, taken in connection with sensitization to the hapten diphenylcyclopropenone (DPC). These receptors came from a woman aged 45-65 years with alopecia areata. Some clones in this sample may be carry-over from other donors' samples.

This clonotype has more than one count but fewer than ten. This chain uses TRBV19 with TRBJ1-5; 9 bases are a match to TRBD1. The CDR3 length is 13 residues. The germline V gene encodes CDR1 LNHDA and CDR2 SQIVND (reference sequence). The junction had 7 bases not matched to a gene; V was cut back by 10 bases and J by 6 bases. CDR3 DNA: TGTGCCACCTCAACAGGGGGCGGTCAGCCCCAGCATTTT. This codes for CATSTGGGQPQHF.

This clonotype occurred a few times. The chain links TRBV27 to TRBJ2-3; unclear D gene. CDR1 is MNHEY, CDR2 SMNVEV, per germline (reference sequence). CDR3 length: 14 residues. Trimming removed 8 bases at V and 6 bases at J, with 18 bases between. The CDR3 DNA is TGTGCCAGCCGACCTCGAACAAACACGGATACGCAGTATTTT. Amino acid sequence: CASRPRTNTDTQYF.

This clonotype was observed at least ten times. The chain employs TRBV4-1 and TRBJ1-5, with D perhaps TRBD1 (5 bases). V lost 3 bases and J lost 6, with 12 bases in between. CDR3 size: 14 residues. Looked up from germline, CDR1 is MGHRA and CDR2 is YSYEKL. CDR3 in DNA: TGCGCCAGCAGCCATGGCAGGGTAGGTCAGCCCCAGCATTTT. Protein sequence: CASSHGRVGQPQHF.

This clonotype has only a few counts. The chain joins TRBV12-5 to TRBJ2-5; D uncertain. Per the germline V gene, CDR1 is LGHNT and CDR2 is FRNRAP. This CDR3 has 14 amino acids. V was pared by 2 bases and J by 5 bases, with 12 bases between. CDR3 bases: TGTGCTAGTGGTTTGTCCCTGGGTGGCGAGACCCAGTACTTC. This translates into CASGLSLGGETQYF.

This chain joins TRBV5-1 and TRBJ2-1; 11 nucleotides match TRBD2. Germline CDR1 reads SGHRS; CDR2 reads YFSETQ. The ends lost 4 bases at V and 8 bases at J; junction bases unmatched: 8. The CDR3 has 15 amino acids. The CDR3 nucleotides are TGCGCCAGCAGCCGAGGAACTAGCGGGAGCCATGAGCAGTTCTTC. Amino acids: CASSRGTSGSHEQFF.

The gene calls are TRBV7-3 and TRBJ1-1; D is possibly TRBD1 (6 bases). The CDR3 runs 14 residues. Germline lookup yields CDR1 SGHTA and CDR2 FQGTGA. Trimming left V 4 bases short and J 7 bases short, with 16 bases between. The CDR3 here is CASSSSPGAIEAFF. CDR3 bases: TGTGCCAGCAGCTCGTCTCCGGGGGCTATTGAAGCTTTCTTT.

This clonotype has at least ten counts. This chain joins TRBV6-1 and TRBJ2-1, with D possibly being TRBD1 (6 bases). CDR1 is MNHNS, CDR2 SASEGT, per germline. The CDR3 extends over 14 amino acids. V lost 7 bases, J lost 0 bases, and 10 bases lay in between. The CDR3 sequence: CASTGRGSYNEQFF. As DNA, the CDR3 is TGTGCCAGCACGGGCAGGGGCTCCTACAATGAGCAGTTCTTC.

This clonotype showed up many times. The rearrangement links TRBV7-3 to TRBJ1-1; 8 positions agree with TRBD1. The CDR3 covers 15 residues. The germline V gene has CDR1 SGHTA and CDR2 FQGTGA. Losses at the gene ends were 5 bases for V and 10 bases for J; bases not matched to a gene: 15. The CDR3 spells CASSPRGDRRAGAFF. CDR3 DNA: TGTGCCAGCAGCCCTCGGGGGGACAGGCGGGCCGGAGCTTTCTTT.

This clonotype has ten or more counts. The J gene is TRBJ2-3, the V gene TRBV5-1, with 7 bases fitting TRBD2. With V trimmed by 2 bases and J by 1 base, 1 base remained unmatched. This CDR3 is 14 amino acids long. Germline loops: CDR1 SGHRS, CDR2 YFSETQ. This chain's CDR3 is CASSFTSGTDTQYF. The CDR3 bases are TGCGCCAGCAGCTTTACTAGCGGCACAGATACGCAGTATTTT.

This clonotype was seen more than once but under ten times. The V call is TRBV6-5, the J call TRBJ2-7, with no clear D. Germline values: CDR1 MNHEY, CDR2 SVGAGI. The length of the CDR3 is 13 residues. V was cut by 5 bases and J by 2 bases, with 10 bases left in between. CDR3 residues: CASSRPITYEQYF. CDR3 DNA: TGTGCCAGCAGTCGACCCATAACCTACGAGCAGTACTTC.

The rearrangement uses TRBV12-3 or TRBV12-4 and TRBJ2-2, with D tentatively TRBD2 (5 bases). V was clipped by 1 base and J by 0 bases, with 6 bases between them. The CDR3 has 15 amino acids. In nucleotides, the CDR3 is TGTGCCAGCAGTTTAGAACTAGCGAACACCGGGGAGCTGTTTTTT. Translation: CASSLELANTGELFF.

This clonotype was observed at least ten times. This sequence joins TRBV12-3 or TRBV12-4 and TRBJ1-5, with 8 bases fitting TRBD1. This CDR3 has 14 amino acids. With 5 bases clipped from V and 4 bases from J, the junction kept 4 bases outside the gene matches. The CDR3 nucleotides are TGTGCCAGCAGTCCCCGGACAGGGAATCAGCCCCAGCATTTT. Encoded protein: CASSPRTGNQPQHF.

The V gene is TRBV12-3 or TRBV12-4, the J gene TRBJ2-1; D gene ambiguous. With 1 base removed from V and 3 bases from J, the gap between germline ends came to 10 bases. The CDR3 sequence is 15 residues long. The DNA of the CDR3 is TGTGCCAGCAGTTTAGTCCAGGCTGGCTACAATGAGCAGTTCTTC. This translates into CASSLVQAGYNEQFF.

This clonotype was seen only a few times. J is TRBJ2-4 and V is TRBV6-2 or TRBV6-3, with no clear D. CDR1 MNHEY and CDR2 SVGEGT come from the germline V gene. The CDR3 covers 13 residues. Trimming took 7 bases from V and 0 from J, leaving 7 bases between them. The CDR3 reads CASNDLAKNIQYF. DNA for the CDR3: TGTGCCAGCAACGACCTAGCCAAAAACATTCAGTACTTC.

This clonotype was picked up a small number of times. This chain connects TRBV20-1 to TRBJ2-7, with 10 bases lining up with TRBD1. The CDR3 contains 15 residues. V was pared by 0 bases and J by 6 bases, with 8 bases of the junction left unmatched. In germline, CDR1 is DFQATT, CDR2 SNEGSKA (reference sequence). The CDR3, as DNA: TGCAGTGCTAGAGACGGGGACAGGGGAGGAAGCGAGCAGTACTTC. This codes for CSARDGDRGGSEQYF.

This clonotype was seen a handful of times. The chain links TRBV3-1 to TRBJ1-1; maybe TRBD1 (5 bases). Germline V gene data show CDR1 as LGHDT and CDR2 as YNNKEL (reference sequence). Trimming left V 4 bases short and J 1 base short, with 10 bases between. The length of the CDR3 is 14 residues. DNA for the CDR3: TGTGCCAGCAGCCGCGGGGCAGCGAACACTGAAGCTTTCTTT. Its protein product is CASSRGAANTEAFF.

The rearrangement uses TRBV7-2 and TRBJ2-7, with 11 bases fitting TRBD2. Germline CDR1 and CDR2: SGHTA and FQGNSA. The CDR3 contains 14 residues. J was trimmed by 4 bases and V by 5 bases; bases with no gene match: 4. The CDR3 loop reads CASSPLAGVYEQYF. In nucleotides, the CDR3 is TGTGCCAGCAGCCCACTAGCGGGAGTGTACGAGCAGTACTTC. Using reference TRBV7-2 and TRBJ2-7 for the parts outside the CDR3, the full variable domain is GAGVSQSPSNKVTEKGKDVELRCDPISGHTALYWYRQSLGQGLEFLIYFQGNSAPDKSGLPSDRFSAERTGGSVSTLTIQRTQQEDSAVYLCASSPLAGVYEQYFGPGTRLTVT.

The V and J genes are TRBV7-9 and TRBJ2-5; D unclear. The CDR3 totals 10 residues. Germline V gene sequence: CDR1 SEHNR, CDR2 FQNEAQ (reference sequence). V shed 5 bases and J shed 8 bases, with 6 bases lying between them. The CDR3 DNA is TGTGCCAGCAGCCCTAGAACCCAGTACTTC. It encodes CASSPRTQYF.

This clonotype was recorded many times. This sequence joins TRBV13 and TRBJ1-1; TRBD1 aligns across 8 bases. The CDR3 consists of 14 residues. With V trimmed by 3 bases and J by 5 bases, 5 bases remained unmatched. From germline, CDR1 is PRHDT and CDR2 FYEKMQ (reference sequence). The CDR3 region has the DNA TGTGCCAGCAGCTTTTCACAGGGGGGAACTGAAGCTTTCTTT. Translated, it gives CASSFSQGGTEAFF.

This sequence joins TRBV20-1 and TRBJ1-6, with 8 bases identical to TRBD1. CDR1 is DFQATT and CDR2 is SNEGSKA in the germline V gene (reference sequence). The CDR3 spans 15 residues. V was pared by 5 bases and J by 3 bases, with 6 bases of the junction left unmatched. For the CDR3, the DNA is TGCAGTGCTTCCCAGGGGGCCCTCTATAATTCACCCCTCCACTTT. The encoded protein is CSASQGALYNSPLHF.

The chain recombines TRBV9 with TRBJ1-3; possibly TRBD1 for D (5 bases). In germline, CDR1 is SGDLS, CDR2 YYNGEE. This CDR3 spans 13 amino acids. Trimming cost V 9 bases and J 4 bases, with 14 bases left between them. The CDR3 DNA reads TGTGCCACCTCTGAGGGGATCGGAAACACCATATATTTT. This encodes CATSEGIGNTIYF.

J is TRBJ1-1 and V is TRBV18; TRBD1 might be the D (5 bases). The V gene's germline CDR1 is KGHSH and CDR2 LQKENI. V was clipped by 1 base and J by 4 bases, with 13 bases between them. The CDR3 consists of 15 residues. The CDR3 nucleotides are TGTGCCAGCTCACCACGTAAACCAGGGCTCACTGAAGCTTTCTTT. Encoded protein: CASSPRKPGLTEAFF.

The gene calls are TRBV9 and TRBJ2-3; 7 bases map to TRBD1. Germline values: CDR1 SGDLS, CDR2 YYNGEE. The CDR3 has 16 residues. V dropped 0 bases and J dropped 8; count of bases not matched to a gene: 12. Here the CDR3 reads CASSVEDRPRSGTQYF. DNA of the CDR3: TGTGCCAGCAGCGTAGAGGACAGGCCTCGTTCGGGTACGCAGTATTTT.

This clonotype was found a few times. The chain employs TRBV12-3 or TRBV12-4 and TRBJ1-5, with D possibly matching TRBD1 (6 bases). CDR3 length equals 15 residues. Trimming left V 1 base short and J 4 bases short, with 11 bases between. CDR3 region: CASSLEPGANQPQHF. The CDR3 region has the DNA TGTGCCAGCAGTTTAGAACCAGGGGCAAATCAGCCCCAGCATTTT.

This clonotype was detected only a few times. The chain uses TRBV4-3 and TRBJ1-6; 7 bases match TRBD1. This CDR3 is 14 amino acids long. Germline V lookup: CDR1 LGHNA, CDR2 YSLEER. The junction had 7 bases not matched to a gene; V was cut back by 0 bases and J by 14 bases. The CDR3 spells CASSQEGQLRTLHF. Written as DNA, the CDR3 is TGCGCCAGCAGCCAAGAGGGACAGCTACGAACCCTCCACTTT.

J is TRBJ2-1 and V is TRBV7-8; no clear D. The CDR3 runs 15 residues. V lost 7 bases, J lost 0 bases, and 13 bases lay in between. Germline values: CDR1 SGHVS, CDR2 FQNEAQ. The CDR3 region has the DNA TGTGCCAGCACCCCGCCCCGGAGCTCCTACAATGAGCAGTTCTTC. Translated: CASTPPRSSYNEQFF.

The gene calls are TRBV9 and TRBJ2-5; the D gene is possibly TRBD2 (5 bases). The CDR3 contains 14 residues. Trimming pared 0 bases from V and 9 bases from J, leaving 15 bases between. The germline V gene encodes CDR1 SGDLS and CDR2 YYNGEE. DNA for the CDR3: TGTGCCAGCAGCGTAGCTTTGGAGGCCGGGGCCCAGTACTTC. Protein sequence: CASSVALEAGAQYF.